The entry that follows covers one T cell receptor beta chain sequence. The antigen is undetermined. This entry is derived from a study of monozygotic twins with cystic fibrosis. Study information: With approximately 14 PCR cycles, barcoded libraries came from roughly 2.8 micrograms of fragmented DNA. Regarding the study as a whole: Nucleotide-identical clonotype sharing was significantly higher within monozygotic CF twin pairs than between unrelated CF individuals. Median Simpson clonality of 0.0095 suggested naive T cells predominated.

The CDR3 is 14 amino acids. V was clipped by 4 bases and J by 1 base, with 9 bases between them. CDR1 and CDR2 (germline): LNHDA, SQIVND (reference sequence). Sequencing used immunoSEQ multiplex PCR; TCRdb keeps in-frame clones, though not all of them. The table lists around 34,000 clones, under 95% of them singletons. The sequencing sample was made of blood. This chain joins TRBV19 and TRBJ2-3, with D perhaps matching TRBD1 (5 bases). This sequence was found in a girl aged 2-9 years with cystic fibrosis. This CDR3 is CASSTDRGTDTQYF. The CDR3 bases are TGTGCCAGTAGTACTGACAGAGGCACAGATACGCAGTATTTT.